The 23 T cell receptor beta chains presented below share a single source sample, sequenced in a study of CD8 T cells in Susac syndrome. cDNA came from around 0.5 to 1 ug RNA primed by random hexamers. TCRdb re-derived calls from the immunoSEQ multiplex PCR reads in MiXCR, one entry per CDR3 protein. The sample lists fewer than 85,000 distinct CDR3 sequences, 94% occurring once. Sequencing used CD8+ T cells from PBMCs. Source of these receptors: a human donor with Susac syndrome.

The DNA of the CDR3 is TGTGCCAGCAGCTCCGGGGGGACCTACAATGAGCAGTTCTTC. Protein: CASSSGGTYNEQFF. The chain employs TRBV6-5 and TRBJ2-1; 7 bases are a match to TRBD2. This CDR3 is 14 amino acids long. CDR1 and CDR2 (germline): MNHEY, SVGAGI. J was trimmed by 2 bases and V by 6 bases; bases with no gene match: 4.

The J gene is TRBJ2-1, the V gene TRBV30; 8 bases align to TRBD1. CDR3 length: 16 amino acids. Per germline, CDR1 GTSNPN and CDR2 SVGIG (reference sequence). After removal of 4 bases from V and 0 bases from J, the junction contained 8 bases not matched to a gene. The CDR3 DNA sequence: TGTGCCTGGACTCGGGACAGGTCGAGCTCCTACAATGAGCAGTTCTTC. It codes for CAWTRDRSSSYNEQFF.

CDR3 nucleotide sequence: TGCGCCAGCAGCCATCCAAGGACTAGTGGGAAAGATACGCAGTATTTT. Protein sequence: CASSHPRTSGKDTQYF. The chain uses TRBV4-1 and TRBJ2-3, with TRBD2 identical over 7 bases. Germline V gene data show CDR1 as MGHRA and CDR2 as YSYEKL. The CDR3 loop spans 16 amino acids. V dropped 3 bases and J dropped 5; count of bases not matched to a gene: 11.

The chain combines TRBV5-4 with TRBJ1-1, with D unresolved. Germline CDR1 and CDR2: SGHNT and YYREEE (reference sequence). The CDR3 has 12 residues. V was shortened by 9 bases and J by 5 bases, with 14 bases between the two germline ends. The CDR3 loop is CATHSRQTEAFF. Here the CDR3 DNA reads TGTGCCACCCACAGCAGGCAAACTGAAGCTTTCTTT.

This chain connects TRBV7-2 to TRBJ2-1; D may be TRBD2 (5 bases). This CDR3 is built from 17 residues. Germline V gives CDR1 SGHTA, CDR2 FQGNSA. Between the trimmed V and J ends, which lost 2 bases and 10 bases, there was a span of 24 bases. The CDR3 spells CASSLPSDPSGINEQFF. In nucleotides, the CDR3 is TGTGCCAGCAGCTTACCCTCCGACCCGTCCGGGATCAACGAGCAGTTCTTC.

The chain is built from TRBV19 and TRBJ2-2, with D possibly matching TRBD2 (6 bases). Trimming stripped 5 bases from V and 6 bases from J, with 10 bases between. This CDR3 has 13 residues. Germline values: CDR1 LNHDA, CDR2 SQIVND (reference sequence). CDR3 sequence reads: CASSPRLAGELFF. Written as DNA, the CDR3 is TGTGCCAGTAGTCCGCGACTAGCCGGGGAGCTGTTTTTT.

This rearrangement joins TRBV13 to TRBJ2-7; 8 bases are a match to TRBD1. Germline-derived CDR1 and CDR2 are PRHDT and FYEKMQ (reference sequence). This CDR3 comprises 12 residues. V was pared by 5 bases and J by 5 bases, with 2 bases of the junction left unmatched. Written as DNA, the CDR3 is TGTGCCAGCAGCCTCAGGGGGCACGAGCAGTACTTC. Its translation: CASSLRGHEQYF.

This clonotype showed up just once. The chain joins TRBV12-3 or TRBV12-4 to TRBJ1-1; no clear D. The CDR3 spans 13 residues. V lost 10 bases and J 0 bases, leaving 12 bases between the germline ends. The CDR3 bases are TGTGCCACTGACTCAGAGTTGAACACTGAAGCTTTCTTT. Protein sequence: CATDSELNTEAFF.

The J gene is TRBJ2-7, the V gene TRBV9; maybe TRBD2 (7 bases). CDR1 and CDR2 from the germline V gene are SGDLS and YYNGEE. With 0 bases removed from V and 6 bases from J, the gap between germline ends came to 16 bases. CDR3 size: 15 residues. The CDR3 nucleotides are TGTGCCAGCAGCGTAGGGGAGGGGGTAGCCTGCGAGCAGTACTTC. Its translation: CASSVGEGVACEQYF. The full variable domain, rest sourced from reference TRBV9 and TRBJ2-7, is DSGVTQTPKHLITATGQRVTLRCSPRSGDLSVYWYQQSLDQGLQFLIQYYNGEERAKGNILERFSAQQFPDLHSELNLSSLELGDSALYFCASSVGEGVACEQYFGPGTRLTVT.

The chain recombines TRBV2 with TRBJ2-3, with 7 bases that match TRBD1. Looked up from germline, CDR1 is SNHLY and CDR2 is FYNNEI. Unmatched junction bases numbered 8, after V lost 7 bases and J lost 4 bases. The CDR3 has 14 residues. Written as DNA, the CDR3 is TGTGCCAGCAATCGGCAGGGGGACCCAGATACGCAGTATTTT. Translated: CASNRQGDPDTQYF. The full variable domain, rest sourced from reference TRBV2 and TRBJ2-3, is EPEVTQTPSHQVTQMGQEVILRCVPISNHLYFYWYRQILGQKVEFLVSFYNNEISEKSEIFDDQFSVERPDGSNFTLKIRSTKLEDSAMYFCASNRQGDPDTQYFGPGTRLTVL.

This clonotype was found once. The V call is TRBV9, the J call TRBJ2-2, with D possibly matching TRBD1 (6 bases). The CDR3 is made up of 16 amino acids. Looked up from germline, CDR1 is SGDLS and CDR2 is YYNGEE. V was clipped by 0 bases and J by 4 bases, with 13 bases between them. The CDR3 DNA follows: TGTGCCAGCAGCGTAGCTGTAACAGGGCCCACCGGGGAGCTGTTTTTT. Amino acid sequence: CASSVAVTGPTGELFF.

The chain links TRBV7-9 to TRBJ2-7; 10 nucleotides line up with TRBD1. Germline V gene sequence: CDR1 SEHNR, CDR2 FQNEAQ (reference sequence). CDR3 length: 15 residues. V dropped 5 bases and J dropped 3; count of bases not matched to a gene: 7. The DNA for the CDR3 is TGTGCCAGCAGCCCAAGGACAGGGGGTCACTACGAGCAGTACTTC. Translation gives CASSPRTGGHYEQYF.

The rearrangement links TRBV11-2 to TRBJ1-5, with 7 bases matching TRBD1. CDR3 size: 13 residues. Germline loops: CDR1 SGHAT, CDR2 FQNNGV. After removal of 4 bases from V and 6 bases from J, the junction contained 3 bases not matched to a gene. The CDR3 nucleotides are TGTGCCAGCAGCTCGGGACAGCGTCAGCCCCAGCATTTT. It yields the protein CASSSGQRQPQHF.

This chain uses TRBV15 with TRBJ2-3; D remains ambiguous. CDR3 size: 13 residues. Trimming took off 0 bases at V and 4 bases at J, with 5 bases between the two ends. In germline, CDR1 is LNHNV, CDR2 YYDKDF (reference sequence). The CDR3 loop reads CATSREPADTQYF. The CDR3 nucleotides are TGTGCCACCAGCAGAGAACCAGCAGATACGCAGTATTTT. The full variable domain, in which reference TRBV15 and TRBJ2-3 provide the parts outside the CDR3, is DAMVIQNPRYQVTQFGKPVTLSCSQTLNHNVMYWYQQKSSQAPKLLFHYYDKDFNNEADTPDNFQSRRPNTSFCFLDIRSPGLGDTAMYLCATSREPADTQYFGPGTRLTVL.

The chain combines TRBV3-1 with TRBJ1-1; 7 positions agree with TRBD1. From germline, CDR1 is LGHDT and CDR2 YNNKEL (reference sequence). After removal of 2 bases from V and 5 bases from J, the junction contained 8 bases not matched to a gene. The CDR3 length is 15 residues. The CDR3 bases are TGTGCCAGCAGCCAACCCGACAGGGTTCGGACTGAAGCTTTCTTT. Amino acid sequence: CASSQPDRVRTEAFF.

CDR3 region: CASSYTSTEAFF. The CDR3 DNA is TGTGCCAGCAGCTATACATCCACTGAAGCTTTCTTT. This sequence joins TRBV11-2 and TRBJ1-1; D remains ambiguous. The CDR3 is made up of 12 amino acids. The ends were cut back, 4 bases at V and 4 bases at J, with 7 bases in the middle. The germline V gene encodes CDR1 SGHAT and CDR2 FQNNGV.

The chain carries TRBV7-9 and TRBJ2-5; TRBD2 aligns across 12 bases. The CDR3 runs to 16 residues. The germline CDR1 and CDR2 sequences are SEHNR and FQNEAQ (reference sequence). V was pared by 5 bases and J by 1 base, with 5 bases of the junction left unmatched. CDR3 DNA: TGTGCCAGCAGCACCACTAGCGGGGGGTTCCAAGAGACCCAGTACTTC. This gives the protein CASSTTSGGFQETQYF.

The CDR3 DNA is TGTGCCAGCAGCTTACTCACCGACACTAGCTCCTACGAGCAGTACTTC. It is translated as CASSLLTDTSSYEQYF. The chain employs TRBV7-9 and TRBJ2-7, with D possibly TRBD2 on 5 matching bases. Germline V gene data show CDR1 as SEHNR and CDR2 as FQNEAQ (reference sequence). Trimming pared 2 bases from V and 0 bases from J, leaving 14 bases between. CDR3 size: 16 residues.

The chain recombines TRBV12-3 or TRBV12-4 with TRBJ1-4; D unclear. The CDR3 has 11 amino acids. V was pared by 2 bases and J by 7 bases, with 2 bases between. DNA for the CDR3: TGTGCCAGCAGTTTATCTGAAAAACTGTTTTTT. It translates to CASSLSEKLFF.

In nucleotides, the CDR3 is TGTGCCACCAGTGATTTAGCAGATACGCAGTATTTT. It specifies CATSDLADTQYF. The rearrangement links TRBV24-1 to TRBJ2-3; D not certain. CDR1 KGHDR and CDR2 SFDVKD come from the germline V gene. This CDR3 has 12 residues. The V end was cut by 1 base, the J end by 4 bases, with 2 bases between.

J is TRBJ1-5 and V is TRBV20-1, with 10 nucleotides matching TRBD1. This CDR3 is built from 14 residues. V was pared by 0 bases and J by 10 bases, with 6 bases of the junction left unmatched. From germline, CDR1 is DFQATT and CDR2 SNEGSKA (reference sequence). The CDR3 DNA reads as TGCAGTGCTAGAGATCGGGACAGGGGATATCCCCAGCATTTT. Protein sequence: CSARDRDRGYPQHF.

This rearrangement joins TRBV6-6 to TRBJ2-1, with 12 nucleotides matching TRBD2. The CDR3 runs 15 residues. Unmatched junction bases numbered 4, after V lost 5 bases and J lost 5 bases. Germline CDR1 is MNHNY and CDR2 is SVGAGI (reference sequence). The CDR3 nucleotides are TGTGCCAGCAGTCCGCTAGCGGGGGGGGACAATGAGCAGTTCTTC. This codes for CASSPLAGGDNEQFF.

This chain connects TRBV9 to TRBJ2-4; 7 positions agree with TRBD1. Germline V gives CDR1 SGDLS, CDR2 YYNGEE. The CDR3 loop spans 16 amino acids. The V gene end was trimmed by 3 bases and the J gene end by 7 bases; junction bases not matched to a gene: 13. CDR3 in DNA: TGTGCCAGCAGCGCCGGACCCGGGACAGATGGGAACATTCAGTACTTC. Its translation: CASSAGPGTDGNIQYF.